A single sample is the source of the 18 T cell receptor beta chains below, sequenced in a study of response to subunit inactivated influenza vaccine. TCRdb re-derived calls from the RT-PCR reads in MiXCR, one entry per CDR3 protein. The data contain some 480,000 distinct CDR3 sequences, about a tenth of them seen just once; the ten biggest clones take up about 12%. The specimen comprised PBMCs from blood, sampled more than 35 days after vaccination. These receptors all come from a man aged 50-60 years who received an inactivated influenza vaccine.

There are many counts of this clonotype. The rearrangement uses TRBV4-3 and TRBJ2-1, with TRBD2 matching over 12 bases. This CDR3 comprises 16 residues. V shed 3 bases and J 4 bases; nucleotides not matched to a gene: 4. Germline values: CDR1 LGHNA, CDR2 YSLEER. CDR3 region: CASSQEGTSGYNEQFF. The CDR3 DNA reads as TGCGCCAGCAGCCAGGAGGGGACTAGCGGGTACAATGAGCAGTTCTTC.

This clonotype was counted only a few times. This chain joins TRBV6-5 and TRBJ2-7; maybe TRBD2 (5 bases). The length of the CDR3 is 13 residues. V lost 4 bases and J 5 bases, leaving 12 bases between the germline ends. CDR1 is MNHEY and CDR2 is SVGAGI in the germline V gene. The chain's CDR3 is CASSSPGINEQYF. The CDR3, as DNA: TGTGCCAGCAGTTCGCCCGGGATCAACGAGCAGTACTTC.

This clonotype was recorded at least ten times. The chain employs TRBV29-1 and TRBJ1-5; possible D gene TRBD1, 5 bases. Trimming removed 1 base from V and 6 bases from J, with 10 bases in between. This CDR3 has 13 amino acids. Germline CDR1 reads SQVTM; CDR2 reads ANQGSEA. The CDR3 coding sequence is TGCAGCGTTGAAGTACTAAGGGGTCAGCCCCAGCATTTT. It specifies CSVEVLRGQPQHF. The variable domain in full, with the rest retrieved from reference TRBV29-1 and TRBJ1-5, is SAVISQKPSRDICQRGTSLTIQCQVDSQVTMMFWYRQQPGQSLTLIATANQGSEATYESGFVIDKFPISRPNLTFSTLTVSNMSPEDSSIYLCSVEVLRGQPQHFGDGTRLSIL.

The genes are TRBV3-1 and TRBJ2-7; D is possibly TRBD1 (5 bases). This CDR3 has 14 residues. V dropped 2 bases and J dropped 2 bases, with 10 bases sitting between them. CDR1 and CDR2 (germline): LGHDT, YNNKEL (reference sequence). The DNA for the CDR3 is TGTGCCAGCAGCCAATTATTCAGGGCCTACGAGCAGTACTTC. Translation gives CASSQLFRAYEQYF.

The chain links TRBV2 to TRBJ2-7; D is possibly TRBD1 (6 bases). CDR1 is SNHLY and CDR2 is FYNNEI in the germline V gene. This CDR3 has 13 residues. V lost 4 bases, J lost 6 bases, and 13 bases lay in between. The chain's CDR3 is CASSVKQGGEQYF. The CDR3 bases are TGTGCCAGCAGTGTTAAACAGGGTGGCGAGCAGTACTTC.

This clonotype was seen repeatedly, ten times or more. This chain links TRBV7-8 with TRBJ1-3; D is undetermined. CDR1 and CDR2 (germline): SGHVS, FQNEAQ. V lost 2 bases and J 2 bases, leaving 10 bases between the germline ends. There are 15 residues in the CDR3. CDR3: CASSLSRSTGNTIYF. DNA for the CDR3: TGTGCCAGCAGCTTATCAAGGTCTACTGGAAACACCATATATTTT.

This clonotype was found many times. This chain connects TRBV29-1 to TRBJ2-7; D unclear. The ends were cut back, 4 bases at V and 7 bases at J, with 17 bases in the middle. Germline V lookup: CDR1 SQVTM, CDR2 ANQGSEA. This CDR3 is 13 amino acids long. CDR3 nucleotides: TGCAGCGTTGTCGTGACTTTCGGTGTAGAGCAGTACTTC. This encodes CSVVVTFGVEQYF.

This clonotype was seen many times. The chain carries TRBV9 and TRBJ2-5; tentative D call: TRBD2 (6 bases). The CDR3 has 13 amino acids. Germline CDR1 and CDR2: SGDLS and YYNGEE. Trimming took 3 bases from V and 5 from J, leaving 11 bases between them. In DNA, the CDR3 is TGTGCCAGCAGCGCCGGACTACTTGAGACCCAGTACTTC. Translated: CASSAGLLETQYF.

This clonotype has more than one count but fewer than ten. The genes are TRBV5-1 and TRBJ2-7, with 10 bases that match TRBD1. The V segment lost 4 bases and the J segment 4 bases; nucleotides outside the gene matches: 11. CDR1 is SGHRS and CDR2 is YFSETQ in the germline V gene. The CDR3 runs to 16 residues. The CDR3 loop is CASSSQPTGGAYEQYF. In DNA, the CDR3 is TGCGCCAGCAGCAGCCAACCGACAGGGGGCGCGTACGAGCAGTACTTC.

The chain couples TRBV15 to TRBJ2-1; a weak D match, TRBD1 (6 bases). The CDR3 is made up of 18 amino acids. The germline V gene encodes CDR1 LNHNV and CDR2 YYDKDF (reference sequence). Trimming cost V 3 bases and J 4 bases, with 22 bases left between them. The CDR3 DNA sequence: TGTGCCACCAGCAGGATACGGACGGTACTCAGGGGATACAATGAGCAGTTCTTC. It yields the protein CATSRIRTVLRGYNEQFF.

This clonotype appeared many times. The rearrangement uses TRBV28 and TRBJ2-5, with D perhaps matching TRBD2 (6 bases). Germline CDR1 is MDHEN and CDR2 is SYDVKM. Trimming removed 4 bases from V and 1 base from J, with 7 bases in between. The CDR3 is 13 amino acids. The CDR3 sequence is CASSSGVQETQYF. Here the CDR3 DNA reads TGTGCCAGCAGTTCGGGGGTCCAAGAGACCCAGTACTTC.

This clonotype has just a few counts. V and J are TRBV11-2 and TRBJ2-7; 7 bases are a match to TRBD1. The germline V gene encodes CDR1 SGHAT and CDR2 FQNNGV. The CDR3 has 15 amino acids. V gave up 4 bases and J gave up 2 bases; unmatched junction bases: 8. CDR3: CASSSGQVRTYEQYF. Here the CDR3 DNA reads TGTGCCAGCAGCTCCGGACAGGTGCGAACCTACGAGCAGTACTTC.

This clonotype appeared a few times. The chain couples TRBV29-1 to TRBJ2-2; D gene ambiguous. V lost 5 bases to trimming and J lost 2 bases, with 9 bases between them. Germline-derived CDR1 and CDR2 are SQVTM and ANQGSEA. This CDR3 is 13 amino acids long. The CDR3 protein is CSVLSFNTGELFF. Written as DNA, the CDR3 is TGCAGCGTTCTGTCATTTAACACCGGGGAGCTGTTTTTT.

The chain carries TRBV3-1 and TRBJ1-2; D remains unclear. This CDR3 is 12 amino acids long. V shed 2 bases and J shed 8 bases, with 9 bases lying between them. Per the germline V gene, CDR1 is LGHDT and CDR2 is YNNKEL (reference sequence). The DNA for the CDR3 is TGTGCCAGCAGCCAAATGGAGGCCGGCTACACCTTC. Its translation is CASSQMEAGYTF.

Only a few counts were recorded for this clonotype. This chain connects TRBV25-1 to TRBJ2-2; D might be TRBD2 (5 bases). Deletions cut 3 bases from V and 7 bases from J, with 12 bases between. Germline V gives CDR1 MGHDK, CDR2 SYGVNS. The CDR3 has 14 residues. CDR3 residues: CASSDPGFGGELFF. DNA for the CDR3: TGTGCCAGCAGTGACCCGGGATTTGGCGGGGAGCTGTTTTTT.

Only a few counts were recorded for this clonotype. The V and J genes are TRBV20-1 and TRBJ2-2; D is unresolved. Germline CDR1 DFQATT, CDR2 SNEGSKA (reference sequence). The CDR3 runs to 13 residues. Trimming removed 0 bases at V and 8 bases at J, with 10 bases between. CDR3 residues: CSARDGGQGELFF. The CDR3 DNA sequence: TGCAGTGCTAGAGATGGTGGGCAGGGGGAGCTGTTTTTT.

This clonotype was picked up a small number of times. The chain joins TRBV28 to TRBJ2-7, with D tentatively TRBD1 (6 bases). There are 13 residues in the CDR3. The V gene's germline CDR1 is MDHEN and CDR2 SYDVKM. The germline V and J ends were trimmed by 8 bases and 2 bases, with 13 bases remaining between them. This CDR3 is CASGTQGPYEQYF. The CDR3 coding sequence is TGTGCCAGCGGTACGCAGGGGCCCTACGAGCAGTACTTC.

CDR3 nucleotides: TGTGCCAGCGGCCCTAGCGGGGGCGATACGCAGTATTTT. Its translation is CASGPSGGDTQYF. The V and J genes are TRBV13 and TRBJ2-3; 10 positions match TRBD2. The V gene's germline CDR1 is PRHDT and CDR2 FYEKMQ (reference sequence). CDR3 length: 13 amino acids. V dropped 8 bases and J dropped 6; count of bases not matched to a gene: 5.